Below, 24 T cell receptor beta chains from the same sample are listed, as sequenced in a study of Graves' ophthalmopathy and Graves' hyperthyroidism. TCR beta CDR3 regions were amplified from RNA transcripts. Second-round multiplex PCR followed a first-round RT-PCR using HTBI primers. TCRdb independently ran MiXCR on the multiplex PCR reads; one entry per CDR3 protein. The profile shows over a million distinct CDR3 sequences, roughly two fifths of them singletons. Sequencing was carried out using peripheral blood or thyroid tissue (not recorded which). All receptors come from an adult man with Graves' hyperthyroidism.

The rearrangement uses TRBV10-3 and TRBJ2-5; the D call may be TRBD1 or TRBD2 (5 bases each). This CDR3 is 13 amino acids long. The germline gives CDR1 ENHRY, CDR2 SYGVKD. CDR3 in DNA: TGTGCTAGGGGCGACGACGGGGTTGAGACCCAGTACTTC. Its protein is CARGDDGVETQYF.

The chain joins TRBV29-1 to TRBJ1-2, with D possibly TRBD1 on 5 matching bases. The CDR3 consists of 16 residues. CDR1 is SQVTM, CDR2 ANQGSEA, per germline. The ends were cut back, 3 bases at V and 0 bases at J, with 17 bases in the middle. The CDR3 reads CSVEQSGGCANYGYTF. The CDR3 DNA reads TGCAGCGTTGAGCAATCTGGGGGATGTGCTAACTATGGCTACACCTTC.

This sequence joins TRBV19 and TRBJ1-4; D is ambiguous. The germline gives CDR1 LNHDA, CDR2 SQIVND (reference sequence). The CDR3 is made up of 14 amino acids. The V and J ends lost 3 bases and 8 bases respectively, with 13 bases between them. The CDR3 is CASSISGIGEKLFF. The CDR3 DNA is TGTGCCAGTAGTATTAGTGGTATCGGGGAAAAACTGTTTTTT.

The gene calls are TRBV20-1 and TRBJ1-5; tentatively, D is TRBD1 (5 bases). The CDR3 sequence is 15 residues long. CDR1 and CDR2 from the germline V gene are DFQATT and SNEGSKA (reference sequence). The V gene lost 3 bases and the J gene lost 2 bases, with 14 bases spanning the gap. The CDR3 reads CSASLGLAGNQPQHF. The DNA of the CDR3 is TGCAGTGCTAGTCTGGGACTAGCGGGCAATCAGCCCCAGCATTTT.

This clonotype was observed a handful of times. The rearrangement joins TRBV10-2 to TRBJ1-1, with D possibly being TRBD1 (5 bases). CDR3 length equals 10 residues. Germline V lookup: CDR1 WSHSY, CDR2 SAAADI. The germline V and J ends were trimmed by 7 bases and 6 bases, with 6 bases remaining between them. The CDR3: CASKGPEAFF. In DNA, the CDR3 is TGCGCCAGCAAGGGACCTGAAGCTTTCTTT.

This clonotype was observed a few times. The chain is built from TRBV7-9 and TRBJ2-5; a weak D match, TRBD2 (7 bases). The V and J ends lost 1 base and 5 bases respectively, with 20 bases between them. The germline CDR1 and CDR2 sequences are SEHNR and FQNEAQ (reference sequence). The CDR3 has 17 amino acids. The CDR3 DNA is TGTGCCAGCAGCTTAGTAGTAGTGGGCGGGGGCCGGGAGACCCAGTACTTC. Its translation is CASSLVVVGGGRETQYF.

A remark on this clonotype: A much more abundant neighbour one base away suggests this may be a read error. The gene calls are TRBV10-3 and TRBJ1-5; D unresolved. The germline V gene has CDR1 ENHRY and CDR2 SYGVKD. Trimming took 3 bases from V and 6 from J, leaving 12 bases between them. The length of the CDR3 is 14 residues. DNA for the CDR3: TGTGCCATCAGTGAAGAACGGGTAATTCAGCCCCAGCATTTT. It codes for CAISEERVIQPQHF.

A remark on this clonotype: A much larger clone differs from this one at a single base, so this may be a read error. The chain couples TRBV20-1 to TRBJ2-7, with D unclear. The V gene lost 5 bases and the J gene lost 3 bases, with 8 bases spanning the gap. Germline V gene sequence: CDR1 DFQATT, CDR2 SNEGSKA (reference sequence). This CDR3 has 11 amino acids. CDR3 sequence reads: CSADDGYEQYF. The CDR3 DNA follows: TGCAGTGCTGATGACGGCTACGAGCAGTACTTC.

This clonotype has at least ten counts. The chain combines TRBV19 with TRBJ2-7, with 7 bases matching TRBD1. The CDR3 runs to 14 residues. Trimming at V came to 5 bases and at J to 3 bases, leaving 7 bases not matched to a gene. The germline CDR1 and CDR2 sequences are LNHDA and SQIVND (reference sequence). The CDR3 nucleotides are TGTGCCAGTAGTCCCTCGCGACAGGGCTACGAGCAGTACTTC. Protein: CASSPSRQGYEQYF.

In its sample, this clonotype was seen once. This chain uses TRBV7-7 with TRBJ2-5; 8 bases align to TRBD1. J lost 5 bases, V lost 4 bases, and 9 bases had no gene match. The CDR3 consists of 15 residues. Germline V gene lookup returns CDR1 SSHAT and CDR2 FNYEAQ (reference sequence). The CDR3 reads CASSSPGQVSETQYF. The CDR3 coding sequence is TGTGCCAGCAGCTCCCCGGGACAGGTGTCTGAGACCCAGTACTTC. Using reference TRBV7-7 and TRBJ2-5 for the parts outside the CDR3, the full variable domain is GAGVSQSPRYKVTKRGQDVTLRCDPISSHATLYWYQQALGQGPEFLTYFNYEAQPDKSGLPSDRFSAERPEGSISTLTIQRTEQRDSAMYRCASSSPGQVSETQYFGPGTRLLVL.

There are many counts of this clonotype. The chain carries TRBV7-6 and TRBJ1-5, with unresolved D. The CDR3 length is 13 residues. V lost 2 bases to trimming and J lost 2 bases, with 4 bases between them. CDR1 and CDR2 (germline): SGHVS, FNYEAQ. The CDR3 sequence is CASSLYGNQPQHF. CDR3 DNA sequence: TGTGCCAGCAGCTTATACGGCAATCAGCCCCAGCATTTT.

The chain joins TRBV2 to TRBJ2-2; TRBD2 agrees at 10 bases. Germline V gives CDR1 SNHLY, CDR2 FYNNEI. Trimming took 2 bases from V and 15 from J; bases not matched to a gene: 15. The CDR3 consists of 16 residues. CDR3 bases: TGTGCCAGCAGTGAATGGCCTAGCGGGAGTGGTCGGTTGGTGTTTTTT. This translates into CASSEWPSGSGRLVFF.

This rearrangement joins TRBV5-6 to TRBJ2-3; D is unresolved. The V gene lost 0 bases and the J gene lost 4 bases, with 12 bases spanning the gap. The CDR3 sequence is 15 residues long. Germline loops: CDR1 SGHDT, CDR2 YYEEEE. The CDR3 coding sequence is TGTGCCAGCAGCTTGGCCCTGAGTTCCTCAGATACGCAGTATTTT. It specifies CASSLALSSSDTQYF. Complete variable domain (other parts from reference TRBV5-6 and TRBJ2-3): DAGVTQSPTHLIKTRGQQVTLRCSPKSGHDTVSWYQQALGQGPQFIFQYYEEEERQRGNFPDRFSGHQFPNYSSELNVNALLLGDSALYLCASSLALSSSDTQYFGPGTRLTVL.

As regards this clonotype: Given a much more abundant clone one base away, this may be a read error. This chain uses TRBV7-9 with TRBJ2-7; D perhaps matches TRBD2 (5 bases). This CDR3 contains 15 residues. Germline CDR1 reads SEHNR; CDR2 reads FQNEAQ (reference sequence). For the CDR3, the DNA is TGTGCCAGCAGCTTAGCCGGCGGGCCTACCTACGGGCAGTACTTC. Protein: CASSLAGGPTYGQYF.

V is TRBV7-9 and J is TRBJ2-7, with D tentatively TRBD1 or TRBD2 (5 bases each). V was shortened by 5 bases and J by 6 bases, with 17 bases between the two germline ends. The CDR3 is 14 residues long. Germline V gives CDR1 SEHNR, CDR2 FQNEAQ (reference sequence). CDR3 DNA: TGTGCCAGCAGCCCCCGCGGGCAGGGCCGCGAGCAGTACTTC. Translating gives CASSPRGQGREQYF. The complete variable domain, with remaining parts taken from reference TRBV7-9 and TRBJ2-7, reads DTGVSQNPRHKITKRGQNVTFRCDPISEHNRLYWYRQTLGQGPEFLTYFQNEAQLEKSRLLSDRFSAERPKGSFSTLEIQRTEQGDSAMYLCASSPRGQGREQYFGPGTRLTVT.

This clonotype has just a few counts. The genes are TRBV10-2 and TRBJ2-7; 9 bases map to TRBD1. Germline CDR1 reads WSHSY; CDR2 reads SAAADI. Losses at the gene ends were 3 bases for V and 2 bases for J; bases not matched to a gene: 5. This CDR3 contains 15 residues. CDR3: CASSDPTGGAYEQYF. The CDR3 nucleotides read TGCGCCAGCAGTGACCCGACAGGGGGAGCCTACGAGCAGTACTTC.

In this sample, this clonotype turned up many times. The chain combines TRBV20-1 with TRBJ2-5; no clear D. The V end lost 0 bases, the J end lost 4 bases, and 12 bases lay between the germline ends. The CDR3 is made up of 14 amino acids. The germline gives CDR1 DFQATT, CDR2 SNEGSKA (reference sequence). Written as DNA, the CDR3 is TGCAGTGCTAGAGAGTTATCTTGGATAGAGACCCAGTACTTC. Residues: CSARELSWIETQYF.

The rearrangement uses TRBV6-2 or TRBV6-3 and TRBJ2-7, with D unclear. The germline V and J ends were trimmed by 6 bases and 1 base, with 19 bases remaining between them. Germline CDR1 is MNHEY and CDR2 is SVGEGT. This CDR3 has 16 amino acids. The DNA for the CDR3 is TGTGCCAGCAGCCCCTACGACACCGGAACTTCCTACGAGCAGTACTTC. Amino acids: CASSPYDTGTSYEQYF.

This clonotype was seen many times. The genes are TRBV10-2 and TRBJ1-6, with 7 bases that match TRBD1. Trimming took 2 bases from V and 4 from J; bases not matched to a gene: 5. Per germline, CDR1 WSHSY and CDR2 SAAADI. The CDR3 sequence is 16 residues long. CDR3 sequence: CASSETWTGYNSPLHF. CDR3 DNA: TGCGCCAGCAGTGAGACCTGGACAGGATATAATTCACCCCTCCACTTT.

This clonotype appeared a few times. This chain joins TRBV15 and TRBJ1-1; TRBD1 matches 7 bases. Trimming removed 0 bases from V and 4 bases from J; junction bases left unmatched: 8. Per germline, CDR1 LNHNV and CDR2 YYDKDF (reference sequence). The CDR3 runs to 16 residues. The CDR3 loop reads CATSRERIGQATEAFF. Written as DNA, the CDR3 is TGTGCCACCAGCAGAGAAAGGATAGGACAGGCCACTGAAGCTTTCTTT. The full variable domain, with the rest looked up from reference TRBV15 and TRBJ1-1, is DAMVIQNPRYQVTQFGKPVTLSCSQTLNHNVMYWYQQKSSQAPKLLFHYYDKDFNNEADTPDNFQSRRPNTSFCFLDIRSPGLGDTAMYLCATSRERIGQATEAFFGQGTRLTVV.

The CDR3 protein is CSAGRAPRDTEAFF. The CDR3 nucleotides are TGCAGCGCAGGCCGGGCCCCCCGCGACACTGAAGCTTTCTTT. The rearrangement joins TRBV29-1 to TRBJ1-1; the D is unclear. CDR3 length: 14 amino acids. Trimming stripped 7 bases from V and 3 bases from J, with 18 bases between. Germline V CDR1 and CDR2: SQVTM, ANQGSEA.

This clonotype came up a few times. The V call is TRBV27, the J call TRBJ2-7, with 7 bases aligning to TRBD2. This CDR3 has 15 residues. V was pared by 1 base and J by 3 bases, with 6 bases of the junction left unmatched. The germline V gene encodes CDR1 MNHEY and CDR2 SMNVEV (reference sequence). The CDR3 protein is CASSLYLGEGYEQYF. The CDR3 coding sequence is TGTGCCAGCAGTTTATACTTAGGGGAGGGCTACGAGCAGTACTTC.

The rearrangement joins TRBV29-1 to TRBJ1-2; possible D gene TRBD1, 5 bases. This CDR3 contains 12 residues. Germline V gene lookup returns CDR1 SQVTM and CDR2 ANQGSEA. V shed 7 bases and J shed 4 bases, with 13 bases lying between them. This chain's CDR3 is CSGGGTSYGYTF. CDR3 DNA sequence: TGCAGCGGGGGGGGGACCTCCTATGGCTACACCTTC. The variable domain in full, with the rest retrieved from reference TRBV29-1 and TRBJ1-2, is SAVISQKPSRDICQRGTSLTIQCQVDSQVTMMFWYRQQPGQSLTLIATANQGSEATYESGFVIDKFPISRPNLTFSTLTVSNMSPEDSSIYLCSGGGTSYGYTFGSGTRLTVV.

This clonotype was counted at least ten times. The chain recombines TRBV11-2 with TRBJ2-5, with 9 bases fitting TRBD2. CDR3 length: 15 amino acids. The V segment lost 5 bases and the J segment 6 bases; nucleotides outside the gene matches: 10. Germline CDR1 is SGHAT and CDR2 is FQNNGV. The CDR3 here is CASSPQAGGQQTQYF. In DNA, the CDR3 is TGTGCCAGCAGCCCCCAGGCGGGAGGGCAGCAGACCCAGTACTTC.